This TCR beta chain was identified during a study of a mutant IDH1 vaccine in newly diagnosed glioma. At the level of the study: Patients began vaccination 4-6 weeks after radiotherapy alone, or with temozolomide cycles. Patients got radiotherapy, temozolomide, or both beforehand, and most got both. Overall study findings and caveats: Shifts in the top peripheral T cell clonotypes seemed unrelated to pseudoprogression.

Sequenced by immunoSEQ multiplex PCR; TCRdb stores in-frame clones only, minus some. Of some 31,000 clones detected, almost 80% appear once; the ten largest clones hold roughly 9.3%. The time point denotes: week 35, safety follow-up. The investigators gave 300 ug of mutant IDH1 20-mer peptide in each vaccine dose, together with topical imiquimod. There are 15 residues in the CDR3. Trimming cost V 0 bases and J 9 bases; bases outside gene matches: 4. Looked up from germline, CDR1 is SGHTA and CDR2 is FQGTGA. In the case of this clone: As yet, its antigen is unknown.

V usage is TRBV7-3 and J usage is TRBJ2-5; TRBD2 matches 13 bases. This sample comprised PBMCs, obtained from a glioma patient whose treatment included an IDH1 peptide vaccine. This receptor was taken from a young woman with glioma. Some clones in this sample may be carry-over from other donors' samples. This CDR3 is CASSLTGLAGDSQYF. DNA for the CDR3: TGTGCCAGCAGCTTAACCGGACTAGCGGGAGATTCCCAGTACTTC. Looking up the rest from reference TRBV7-3 and TRBJ2-5 gives the full variable domain: GAGVSQTPSNKVTEKGKYVELRCDPISGHTALYWYRQSLGQGPEFLIYFQGTGAADDSGLPNDRFFAVRPEGSVSTLKIQRTERGDSAVYLCASSLTGLAGDSQYFGPGTRLLVL.